The T cell receptor beta chain described here comes from a study of technical replicates of blood from a handful of donors. The assay was immunoSEQ multiplex PCR, and TCRdb's table has in-frame clones only and misses some. This sample has about 99,000 clones, with roughly 96% found just once. The length of the CDR3 is 14 residues. V was pared by 5 bases and J by 8 bases, with 15 bases between. From germline, CDR1 is MDHEN and CDR2 SYDVKM. The sequence was collected from a human donor in good health. The rearrangement joins TRBV28 to TRBJ1-4; the D gene is possibly TRBD1 (6 bases). Sequenced material: T cells isolated from PBMCs. The CDR3 coding sequence is TGTGCCAGCAGTGTTCAGGGGATCGAGGAAAAACTGTTTTTT. Residues: CASSVQGIEEKLFF. Looking up the rest from reference TRBV28 and TRBJ1-4 gives the full variable domain: DVKVTQSSRYLVKRTGEKVFLECVQDMDHENMFWYRQDPGLGLRLIYFSYDVKMKEKGDIPEGYSVSREKKERFSLILESASTNQTSMYLCASSVQGIEEKLFFGSGTQLSVL.